Each of the 31 T cell receptor beta chains below was sequenced from the same sample in a study of multiple sclerosis patients with progressive multifocal leukoencephalopathy. Generated by immunoSEQ multiplex PCR, the TCRdb table keeps only in-frame clones and is missing some. The sample yields 25,000 to 35,000 clones, roughly 86% seen once. Time point here: time of PML onset. This specimen consisted of PBMCs, obtained from a patient treated with natalizumab. The receptors derive from a woman between 40 and 55 years old with progressive multifocal leukoencephalopathy.

CDR3 sequence reads: CSVEGAGGRYEQYF. CDR3 DNA sequence: TGCAGCGTTGAAGGGGCGGGAGGTCGCTACGAGCAGTACTTC. This chain links TRBV29-1 with TRBJ2-7; the match to TRBD2 covers 8 bases. Germline CDR1 reads SQVTM; CDR2 reads ANQGSEA. The CDR3 consists of 14 residues. The V gene end was trimmed by 1 base and the J gene end by 3 bases; junction bases not matched to a gene: 5.

The chain links TRBV6-1 to TRBJ2-5; 13 nucleotides match TRBD2. The germline V gene encodes CDR1 MNHNS and CDR2 SASEGT. The CDR3 has 15 residues. V lost 5 bases, J lost 4 bases, and 4 bases stayed unmatched. CDR3 region: CASSRTSGRGETQYF. The CDR3 region has the DNA TGTGCCAGCAGTCGGACTAGCGGGAGAGGAGAGACCCAGTACTTC.

The chain recombines TRBV15 with TRBJ1-4; unclear D gene. The CDR3 runs 16 residues. Germline V gives CDR1 LNHNV, CDR2 YYDKDF (reference sequence). The V end was cut by 1 base, the J end by 0 bases, with 9 bases between. As DNA, the CDR3 is TGTGCCACCAGCAGAGGACTAAGCGCAACTAATGAAAAACTGTTTTTT. It translates to CATSRGLSATNEKLFF. Drawing the rest from reference TRBV15 and TRBJ1-4, the complete variable domain is DAMVIQNPRYQVTQFGKPVTLSCSQTLNHNVMYWYQQKSSQAPKLLFHYYDKDFNNEADTPDNFQSRRPNTSFCFLDIRSPGLGDTAMYLCATSRGLSATNEKLFFGSGTQLSVL.

This chain connects TRBV7-6 to TRBJ1-1; D perhaps matches TRBD1 (5 bases). Germline V gene data show CDR1 as SGHVS and CDR2 as FNYEAQ. V lost 3 bases and J 1 base, leaving 9 bases between the germline ends. The CDR3 totals 14 residues. This CDR3 reads CASSFGDGNTEAFF. As DNA, the CDR3 is TGTGCCAGCAGCTTCGGGGACGGGAACACTGAAGCTTTCTTT.

The chain couples TRBV27 to TRBJ1-1; 10 bases fit TRBD1. V was clipped by 4 bases and J by 10 bases; unmatched bases: 9. The CDR3 spans 14 residues. Germline CDR1 and CDR2: MNHEY and SMNVEV (reference sequence). The CDR3 reads CASSSTTDRGRAFF. CDR3 nucleotides: TGTGCCAGCAGTTCCACTACCGACAGGGGGCGAGCTTTCTTT.

The rearrangement joins TRBV10-3 to TRBJ1-1, with D perhaps TRBD1 (5 bases). V was trimmed by 2 bases and J by 1 base, leaving 8 bases between them. The CDR3 is 14 residues long. Germline loops: CDR1 ENHRY, CDR2 SYGVKD. As DNA, the CDR3 is TGTGCCATCAGTGAGCGGGGCCCGAACACTGAAGCTTTCTTT. Protein sequence: CAISERGPNTEAFF.

The V and J genes are TRBV5-1 and TRBJ2-3, with 9 positions matching TRBD1. Per germline, CDR1 SGHRS and CDR2 YFSETQ. V gave up 4 bases and J gave up 3 bases; unmatched junction bases: 3. The CDR3 is 14 amino acids. In DNA, the CDR3 is TGCGCCAGCAGCCCCGGACAGGGGACAGATACGCAGTATTTT. Translation: CASSPGQGTDTQYF.

In DNA, the CDR3 is TGTGCCTGGAATCGACCAGCCGCCTACGAGCAGTACTTC. Encoded protein: CAWNRPAAYEQYF. The rearrangement joins TRBV30 to TRBJ2-7; no clear D gene. The germline V gene has CDR1 GTSNPN and CDR2 SVGIG (reference sequence). The CDR3 consists of 13 residues. V was trimmed by 4 bases and J by 2 bases, leaving 12 bases between them.

V is TRBV4-3 and J is TRBJ1-2, with a weak D call TRBD1 (5 bases). CDR3 length: 15 amino acids. Trimming removed 3 bases from V and 2 bases from J, with 13 bases in between. Per germline, CDR1 LGHNA and CDR2 YSLEER. The CDR3 sequence is CASSQGEGRNYGYTF. The CDR3 nucleotides read TGCGCCAGCAGCCAGGGGGAGGGACGGAACTATGGCTACACCTTC.

This sequence joins TRBV7-2 and TRBJ2-5; 10 bases fit TRBD2. The germline gives CDR1 SGHTA, CDR2 FQGNSA. V lost 5 bases and J lost 1; bases outside the gene matches: 7. This CDR3 comprises 16 residues. The chain's CDR3 is CASSLSGGPTQETQYF. The CDR3 bases are TGTGCCAGCAGCCTTAGCGGGGGGCCGACCCAAGAGACCCAGTACTTC.

The genes are TRBV25-1 and TRBJ2-7, with 10 bases that match TRBD1. Germline CDR1 reads MGHDK; CDR2 reads SYGVNS. Trimming removed 4 bases from V and 3 bases from J; junction bases left unmatched: 0. This CDR3 is built from 13 residues. The CDR3: CASSGDRGYEQYF. Here the CDR3 DNA reads TGTGCCAGCAGTGGGGACAGGGGCTACGAGCAGTACTTC.

The J gene is TRBJ2-1, the V gene TRBV7-9, with D tentatively TRBD1 (6 bases). Trimming took 6 bases from V and 7 from J, leaving 13 bases between them. Germline CDR1 SEHNR, CDR2 FQNEAQ (reference sequence). The CDR3 contains 13 residues. CDR3 loop: CASRSQGWNEQFF. The CDR3 DNA follows: TGTGCCAGCAGATCACAGGGTTGGAATGAGCAGTTCTTC.

The rearrangement uses TRBV9 and TRBJ1-1; the D gene is possibly TRBD1 (6 bases). Between the trimmed V and J ends, which lost 3 bases and 0 bases, there was a span of 12 bases. This CDR3 has 15 amino acids. Per the germline V gene, CDR1 is SGDLS and CDR2 is YYNGEE. CDR3 sequence (DNA): TGTGCCAGCAGCGCAGGGGCCAGCTTGAACACTGAAGCTTTCTTT. Its protein is CASSAGASLNTEAFF.

The chain is built from TRBV4-2 and TRBJ2-3, with 15 positions matching TRBD2. V lost 2 bases to trimming and J lost 0 bases; unmatched junction nucleotides: 6. This CDR3 is 19 amino acids long. The germline CDR1 and CDR2 sequences are LGHNA and YNFKEQ. CDR3 sequence reads: CASSQQGLAGGKSTDTQYF. In DNA, the CDR3 is TGTGCCAGCAGCCAACAAGGACTAGCGGGGGGGAAAAGCACAGATACGCAGTATTTT.

The V gene is TRBV6-5, the J gene TRBJ1-6, with unresolved D. V gave up 6 bases and J gave up 5 bases, with 11 bases separating them. From germline, CDR1 is MNHEY and CDR2 SVGAGI. The CDR3 is 14 amino acids. The chain's CDR3 is CASRSEAHNSPLHF. The CDR3 nucleotides are TGTGCCAGCAGGAGTGAGGCCCATAATTCACCCCTCCACTTT.

The chain recombines TRBV5-1 with TRBJ2-1, with 15 bases matching TRBD2. This CDR3 has 18 residues. Germline values: CDR1 SGHRS, CDR2 YFSETQ. Trimming took 2 bases from V and 4 from J; bases not matched to a gene: 7. The CDR3 DNA reads TGCGCCAGCAGCTTCTTTGGACTAGCGGGGGGGAAATACAATGAGCAGTTCTTC. This translates into CASSFFGLAGGKYNEQFF.

The chain recombines TRBV4-3 with TRBJ2-5, with TRBD1 matching 7 bases. Trimming removed 4 bases from V and 2 bases from J; junction bases left unmatched: 25. This CDR3 contains 21 residues. Germline assignment: CDR1 LGHNA and CDR2 YSLEER. CDR3 in amino acids: CASSRRSTLSNTGDFQETQYF. The DNA of the CDR3 is TGCGCCAGCAGCCGTCGGAGCACCCTTAGTAATACAGGGGATTTTCAAGAGACCCAGTACTTC.

The chain combines TRBV6-6 with TRBJ1-5; TRBD1 matches 7 bases. Per germline, CDR1 MNHNY and CDR2 SVGAGI (reference sequence). V trimming: 6 bases; J trimming: 1 base; junction bases outside the gene matches: 6. The CDR3 is 15 residues long. The CDR3 nucleotides are TGTGCCAGCAGGTGGGGGACAGAGAGCAATCAGCCCCAGCATTTT. Protein product: CASRWGTESNQPQHF.

J is TRBJ2-3 and V is TRBV2; D is unclear. Trimming took 1 base from V and 0 from J, leaving 8 bases between them. The V gene's germline CDR1 is SNHLY and CDR2 FYNNEI. CDR3 size: 15 residues. The CDR3 loop reads CASSEGRQSTDTQYF. For the CDR3, the DNA is TGTGCCAGCAGTGAAGGGAGACAAAGCACAGATACGCAGTATTTT.

V and J are TRBV4-1 and TRBJ2-3, with 13 bases aligning to TRBD2. Per the germline V gene, CDR1 is MGHRA and CDR2 is YSYEKL. This CDR3 is 16 amino acids long. Unmatched junction bases numbered 4, after V lost 6 bases and J lost 1 base. The CDR3 DNA sequence: TGCGCCAGCAGTCAGACTAGCGGGGGGCGCACAGATACGCAGTATTTT. Translation: CASSQTSGGRTDTQYF.

This chain links TRBV5-1 with TRBJ2-1, with a weak D call TRBD2 (6 bases). V was clipped by 1 base and J by 0 bases, with 14 bases between them. The CDR3 spans 17 residues. Germline assignment: CDR1 SGHRS and CDR2 YFSETQ. The CDR3 sequence is CASSLLGGTNSYNEQFF. The CDR3 DNA sequence: TGCGCCAGCAGCTTGCTCGGGGGAACAAACTCCTACAATGAGCAGTTCTTC.

The chain couples TRBV5-4 to TRBJ2-3, with D maybe TRBD2 (6 bases). CDR1 and CDR2 (germline): SGHNT, YYREEE (reference sequence). The CDR3 runs 14 residues. Trimming stripped 8 bases from V and 0 bases from J, with 13 bases between. The CDR3: CASRLVGSTDTQYF. CDR3 nucleotides: TGTGCCAGTAGACTAGTGGGGAGCACAGATACGCAGTATTTT. Filled out from reference TRBV5-4 and TRBJ2-3, the complete variable domain reads ETGVTQSPTHLIKTRGQQVTLRCSSQSGHNTVSWYQQALGQGPQFIFQYYREEENGRGNFPPRFSGLQFPNYSSELNVNALELDDSALYLCASRLVGSTDTQYFGPGTRLTVL.

This chain joins TRBV7-2 and TRBJ2-2; D gene uncertain. V gave up 0 bases and J gave up 9 bases, with 11 bases separating them. Germline V CDR1 and CDR2: SGHTA, FQGNSA. The CDR3 runs to 14 residues. In DNA form, the CDR3 reads TGTGCCAGCAGCTTAGCACCCCCTAGTTGGGAGCTGTTTTTT. Protein: CASSLAPPSWELFF.

The chain uses TRBV15 and TRBJ1-4, with TRBD1 identical over 8 bases. V dropped 0 bases and J dropped 7; count of bases not matched to a gene: 4. This CDR3 spans 15 amino acids. Germline V gives CDR1 LNHNV, CDR2 YYDKDF (reference sequence). CDR3 in amino acids: CATSREQGASEKLFF. The CDR3 DNA follows: TGTGCCACCAGCAGAGAGCAGGGGGCGAGTGAAAAACTGTTTTTT.

A few counts support this clone. The V gene is TRBV19, the J gene TRBJ1-2, with TRBD1 identical over 10 bases. Germline CDR1 is LNHDA and CDR2 is SQIVND (reference sequence). The CDR3 sequence is 16 residues long. V shed 11 bases and J 5 bases; nucleotides not matched to a gene: 17. This chain's CDR3 is CAVLTPRQGARYGYTF. CDR3 DNA: TGTGCCGTATTAACGCCCCGACAGGGGGCTAGGTATGGCTACACCTTC.

The chain links TRBV28 to TRBJ2-7, with 11 bases matching TRBD2. Germline loops: CDR1 MDHEN, CDR2 SYDVKM. CDR3 length: 15 amino acids. V lost 7 bases to trimming and J lost 1 base; unmatched junction nucleotides: 6. In DNA, the CDR3 is TGTGCCAGCAACGCCGGGACTAGCGGTTCCTACGAGCAGTACTTC. Residues: CASNAGTSGSYEQYF.

The chain joins TRBV18 to TRBJ2-2, with 11 bases matching TRBD1. The CDR3 totals 16 residues. The germline V gene encodes CDR1 KGHSH and CDR2 LQKENI. Trimming cost V 3 bases and J 4 bases; bases outside gene matches: 4. The CDR3 is CASSPLGTGGTGELFF. The CDR3 DNA follows: TGTGCCAGCTCACCTCTCGGGACAGGGGGCACCGGGGAGCTGTTTTTT.

The chain carries TRBV9 and TRBJ1-2; D possibly corresponds to TRBD1 (6 bases). This CDR3 comprises 15 residues. V gave up 4 bases and J gave up 4 bases, with 17 bases separating them. Germline-derived CDR1 and CDR2 are SGDLS and YYNGEE. CDR3 bases: TGTGCCAGCAGCACCTCGACAGGAGAGCTCTATGGCTACACCTTC. Translating gives CASSTSTGELYGYTF.

V is TRBV28 and J is TRBJ2-3, with D perhaps matching TRBD1 or TRBD2 (5 bases each). The CDR3 is 12 amino acids. The germline V gene has CDR1 MDHEN and CDR2 SYDVKM. The V and J ends lost 5 bases and 9 bases respectively, with 12 bases between them. The CDR3 nucleotides read TGTGCCAGCAGTCCCCCCCGGGACACGCAGTATTTT. Amino acid sequence: CASSPPRDTQYF. The whole variable domain, filled in from reference TRBV28 and TRBJ2-3, reads DVKVTQSSRYLVKRTGEKVFLECVQDMDHENMFWYRQDPGLGLRLIYFSYDVKMKEKGDIPEGYSVSREKKERFSLILESASTNQTSMYLCASSPPRDTQYFGPGTRLTVL.

This clone was counted once. CDR3 loop: CASSQDRTGGINTEAFF. The DNA of the CDR3 is TGTGCCAGCAGCCAAGATAGGACAGGGGGCATCAACACTGAAGCTTTCTTT. The V call is TRBV4-2, the J call TRBJ1-1; 11 bases are a match to TRBD1. The V gene's germline CDR1 is LGHNA and CDR2 YNFKEQ. The V segment lost 0 bases and the J segment 2 bases; nucleotides outside the gene matches: 5. The CDR3 sequence is 17 residues long.

V and J are TRBV7-2 and TRBJ2-1, with D possibly called TRBD1 or TRBD2 (6 bases each). The CDR3 loop spans 13 amino acids. Trimming took 2 bases from V and 8 from J, leaving 10 bases between them. The germline CDR1 and CDR2 sequences are SGHTA and FQGNSA. This CDR3 reads CASSLNRDYEQFF. Here the CDR3 DNA reads TGTGCCAGCAGCTTAAACAGGGACTATGAGCAGTTCTTC.